The T cell receptor (beta chain) under discussion was sequenced for a study of blood T cell repertoires in COVID-19. Turning to the study itself: Researchers got acute and convalescent COVID-19 samples from the United States, Italy and Spain. PBMCs, B-cell-depleted T cells, or T cells were the source of the cDNA or gDNA that made up the material.

Germline lookup yields CDR1 KGHDR and CDR2 SFDVKD. The CDR3 length is 14 residues. Trimming removed 3 bases from V and 12 bases from J; junction bases left unmatched: 10. How the authors handled the data: The assay estimated nucleated cells by amplifying reference gene primers. Sequencing used immunoSEQ multiplex PCR; TCRdb keeps in-frame clones, though not all of them. The D gene and trimming were derived from the DNA, and the V and J assignments and clone size from that table. The table records a few hundred thousand clones, roughly nine tenths of them present only once. The sequence was obtained from a woman between 40 and 55 years old who had recovered from COVID-19. Specimen: peripheral blood. The gene calls are TRBV24-1 and TRBJ1-5; 7 bases line up with TRBD1. Here the CDR3 DNA reads TGTGCCACCAGTGATACGGGACAGCCCTTAGACCAGCATTTT. Its protein product is CATSDTGQPLDQHF.